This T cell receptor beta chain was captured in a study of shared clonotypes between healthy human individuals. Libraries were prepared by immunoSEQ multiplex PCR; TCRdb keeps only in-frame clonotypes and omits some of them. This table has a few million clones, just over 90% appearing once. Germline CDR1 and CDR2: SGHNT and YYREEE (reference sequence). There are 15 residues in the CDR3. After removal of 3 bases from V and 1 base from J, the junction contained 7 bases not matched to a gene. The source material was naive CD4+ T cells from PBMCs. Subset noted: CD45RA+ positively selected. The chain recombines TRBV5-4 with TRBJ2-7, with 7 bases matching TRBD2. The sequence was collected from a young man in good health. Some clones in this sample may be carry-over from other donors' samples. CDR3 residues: CASSWERDPSYEQYF. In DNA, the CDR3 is TGTGCCAGCAGCTGGGAGCGGGACCCATCCTACGAGCAGTACTTC. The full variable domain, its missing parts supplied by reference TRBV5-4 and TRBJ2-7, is ETGVTQSPTHLIKTRGQQVTLRCSSQSGHNTVSWYQQALGQGPQFIFQYYREEENGRGNFPPRFSGLQFPNYSSELNVNALELDDSALYLCASSWERDPSYEQYFGPGTRLTVT.